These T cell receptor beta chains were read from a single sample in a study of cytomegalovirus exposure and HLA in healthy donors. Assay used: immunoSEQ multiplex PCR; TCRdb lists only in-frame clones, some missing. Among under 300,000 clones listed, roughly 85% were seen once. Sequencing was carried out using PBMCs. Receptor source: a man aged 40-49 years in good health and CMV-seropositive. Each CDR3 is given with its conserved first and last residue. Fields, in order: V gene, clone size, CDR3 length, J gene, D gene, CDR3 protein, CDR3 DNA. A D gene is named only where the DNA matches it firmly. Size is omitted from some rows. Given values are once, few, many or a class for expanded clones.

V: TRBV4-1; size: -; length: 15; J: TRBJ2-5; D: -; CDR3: CASSQEIDTSGTQYF; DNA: TGCGCCAGCAGCCAAGAAATTGATACCTCGGGGACCCAGTACTTC
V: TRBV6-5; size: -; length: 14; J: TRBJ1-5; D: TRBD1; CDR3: CASSPGDSGQPQHF; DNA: TGTGCCAGCAGTCCCGGGGACAGTGGGCAGCCCCAGCATTTT
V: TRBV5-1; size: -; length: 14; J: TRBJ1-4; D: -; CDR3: CASSLTDSYEKLFF; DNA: TGCGCCAGCAGCCTGACGGACAGCTATGAAAAACTGTTTTTT
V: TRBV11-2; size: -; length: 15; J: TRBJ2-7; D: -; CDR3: CASSRAGTNSYEQYF; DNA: TGTGCCAGCAGCCGGGCCGGGACAAACTCCTACGAGCAGTACTTC
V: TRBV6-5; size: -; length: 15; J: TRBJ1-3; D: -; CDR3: CASRIRDNSGNTIYF; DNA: TGTGCCAGCAGGATCCGGGACAACTCTGGAAACACCATATATTTT
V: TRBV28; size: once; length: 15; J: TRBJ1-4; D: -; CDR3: CASSFSTGLHEKLFF; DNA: TGTGCCAGCAGTTTTAGTACAGGGCTACATGAAAAACTGTTTTTT
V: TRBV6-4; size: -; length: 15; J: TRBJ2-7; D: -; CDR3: CASTNPRNRIYEQYF; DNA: TGTGCCAGCACCAATCCCCGCAACAGGATCTACGAGCAGTACTTC
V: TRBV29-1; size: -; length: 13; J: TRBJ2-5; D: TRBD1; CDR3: CSSGTGGSETQYF; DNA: TGCAGCTCGGGGACAGGGGGCAGTGAGACCCAGTACTTC
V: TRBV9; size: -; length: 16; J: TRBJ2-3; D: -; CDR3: CASSARAGEGTDTQYF; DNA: TGTGCCAGCAGCGCCCGGGCTGGGGAGGGCACAGATACGCAGTATTTT
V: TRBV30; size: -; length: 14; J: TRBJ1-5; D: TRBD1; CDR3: CAWSGGQGHQPQHF; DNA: TGTGCCTGGAGTGGGGGACAGGGTCATCAGCCCCAGCATTTT